These T cell receptor beta chains were read from a single sample in a study of T cells after yellow fever vaccination. TCRdb independently ran MiXCR on the 5' RACE reads; one entry per CDR3 protein. The table has some 340,000 distinct CDR3 sequences, 4.1% seen once. Sequenced here: PBMCs, sampled 5 days after the yellow fever booster vaccination. The source is a man aged 18 to 29 who received the YFV17D yellow fever vaccine. CDR3s include the opening cysteine and the closing phenylalanine or tryptophan. D genes are given only for firm matches. Part of the rows lack a size; the others show once, few, many or a class for expanded clones.

TRBJ2-3,TRBV4-2,TRBD2,-,CASRSGGAPSTDTQYF,TGTGCCAGCAGAAGCGGGGGCGCCCCTAGCACAGATACGCAGTATTTT
TRBJ2-3,TRBV11-3,-,few,CASSGGGGAADTQYF,TGTGCCAGCAGCGGAGGAGGGGGGGCCGCAGATACGCAGTATTTT
TRBJ1-1,TRBV6-6,TRBD1,few,CASSYQTGTGVNTEAFF,TGTGCCAGCAGTTACCAGACAGGGACGGGTGTAAACACTGAAGCTTTCTTT
TRBJ1-5,TRBV5-5,-,few,CASSFGPDSHQPQHF,TGTGCCAGCAGCTTTGGTCCAGACAGCCATCAGCCCCAGCATTTT
TRBJ2-4,TRBV6-4,TRBD1,-,CASSDPGQGHLAKNIQYF,TGTGCCAGCAGTGATCCGGGACAGGGCCATCTAGCCAAAAACATTCAGTACTTC
TRBJ2-1,TRBV4-1,TRBD2,-,CASSQRTSGGLYNEQFF,TGCGCCAGCAGCCAACGGACTAGCGGGGGCCTGTACAATGAGCAGTTCTTC
TRBJ2-7,TRBV27,TRBD1,many,CASSLYGDRANYYEQYF,TGTGCCAGCAGTTTATATGGGGACAGGGCCAACTATTACGAGCAGTACTTC
TRBJ1-1,TRBV6-2/TRBV6-3,TRBD1,few,CASSWGQGRYNTEAFF,TGTGCCAGCAGTTGGGGACAGGGGCGATACAACACTGAAGCTTTCTTT
TRBJ2-2,TRBV7-3,-,many,CASSLSSTGELFF,TGTGCCAGCAGCTTAAGTTCTACCGGGGAGCTGTTTTTT
TRBJ2-5,TRBV3-1,-,many,CASSQGRFSRETQYF,TGTGCCAGCAGCCAAGGGCGATTTAGCAGGGAGACCCAGTACTTC
TRBJ1-1,TRBV18,-,many,CASSPSRGGTEAFF,TGTGCCAGCTCACCTTCTAGGGGCGGGACTGAAGCTTTCTTT
TRBJ2-6,TRBV20-1,TRBD2,-,CSAEPLAGRGANVLTF,TGCAGTGCGGAGCCTTTAGCGGGCCGGGGGGCCAACGTCCTGACTTTC
TRBJ1-3,TRBV20-1,-,-,CSYQSRNTIYF,TGCAGTTATCAGAGTAGAAACACCATATATTTT
TRBJ2-1,TRBV18,-,many,CASSPNQRSNEQFF,TGTGCCAGCTCACCTAACCAGCGGAGTAATGAGCAGTTCTTC
TRBJ1-6,TRBV7-2,-,-,CASSPQSGNSPLHF,TGTGCCAGCAGCCCCCAGAGTGGCAATTCACCCCTCCACTTT
TRBJ1-1,TRBV10-3,-,many,CAISEKAFGQGTEAFF,TGTGCCATCAGTGAGAAGGCCTTTGGCCAGGGTACTGAAGCTTTCTTT
TRBJ2-6,TRBV4-1,-,many,CASSQEAGSGANVLTF,TGCGCCAGCAGCCAAGAGGCGGGTTCTGGGGCCAACGTCCTGACTTTC
TRBJ2-3,TRBV6-5,-,few,CASSIYRVADTQYF,TGTGCCAGCAGCATTTACAGGGTGGCGGATACGCAGTATTTT
TRBJ1-5,TRBV6-6,-,-,CASSYSKTESNQPQHF,TGTGCCAGCAGTTACTCGAAGACCGAGAGCAATCAGCCCCAGCATTTT
TRBJ1-1,TRBV6-5,-,-,CASSYSRANTEAFF,TGTGCCAGCAGTTACTCAAGGGCGAACACTGAAGCTTTCTTT
TRBJ2-3,TRBV6-4,-,-,CASRRPKQDTQYF,TGTGCCAGCCGGAGACCCAAACAAGATACGCAGTATTTT
TRBJ2-5,TRBV29-1,-,many,CSVEIRGAGETQYF,TGCAGCGTTGAAATTCGGGGGGCCGGAGAGACCCAGTACTTC